Listed here are 5 T cell receptor beta chains from one sample, sequenced in a study of CD8 T cells in ankylosing spondylitis. Each CDR3 protein is one row after TCRdb ran MiXCR on the 5' RACE reads. The sample holds 250,000 to 400,000 distinct CDR3 sequences, under 14% seen once. The source material was blood, either unsorted or a sorted T cell fraction (not recorded which). These receptors came from a female donor with ankylosing spondylitis or in good health (not recorded which).

This clonotype was counted at least ten times. The CDR3 DNA is TGCAGCGCCTCTGGCGGGGGGGTCACAGATACGCAGTATTTT. It specifies CSASGGGVTDTQYF. The V and J genes are TRBV29-1 and TRBJ2-3, with 9 positions matching TRBD2. With V trimmed by 7 bases and J by 2 bases, 7 bases remained unmatched. Germline V gives CDR1 SQVTM, CDR2 ANQGSEA. The length of the CDR3 is 14 residues.

This chain connects TRBV29-1 to TRBJ2-7; no clear D. This CDR3 contains 12 residues. V lost 6 bases to trimming and J lost 0 bases, with 9 bases between them. Germline V gives CDR1 SQVTM, CDR2 ANQGSEA. CDR3 DNA: TGCAGCGTGCGAAGGTTCTCCTACGAGCAGTACTTC. It is translated as CSVRRFSYEQYF.

There are many counts of this clonotype. The chain uses TRBV12-3 or TRBV12-4 and TRBJ2-7, with 10 bases fitting TRBD1. The CDR3 loop spans 14 amino acids. V shed 9 bases, J shed 3 bases, and the junction held 8 bases outside the gene matches. CDR3 coding DNA: TGTGCCAGTAAGAAGGGACAGGGGAGCTACGAGCAGTACTTC. This sequence encodes CASKKGQGSYEQYF.

In this sample, this clonotype turned up a few times. The gene calls are TRBV28 and TRBJ2-3; 9 bases match TRBD2. In germline, CDR1 is MDHEN, CDR2 SYDVKM. The junction had 12 bases not matched to a gene; V was cut back by 4 bases and J by 1 base. The CDR3 is 18 amino acids. The CDR3 here is CASSSPNLAGGGTDTQYF. In DNA form, the CDR3 reads TGTGCCAGCAGTTCTCCGAATCTGGCGGGGGGGGGCACAGATACGCAGTATTTT.

This clonotype was counted ten times or more. The chain carries TRBV6-4 and TRBJ2-1; unclear D gene. Germline V lookup: CDR1 MRHNA, CDR2 SNTAGT. This CDR3 contains 13 residues. Trimming left V 5 bases short and J 6 bases short, with 11 bases between. CDR3 nucleotides: TGTGCCAGCAGTCCCCAGAAGGCCAATGAGCAGTTCTTC. Its protein product is CASSPQKANEQFF.